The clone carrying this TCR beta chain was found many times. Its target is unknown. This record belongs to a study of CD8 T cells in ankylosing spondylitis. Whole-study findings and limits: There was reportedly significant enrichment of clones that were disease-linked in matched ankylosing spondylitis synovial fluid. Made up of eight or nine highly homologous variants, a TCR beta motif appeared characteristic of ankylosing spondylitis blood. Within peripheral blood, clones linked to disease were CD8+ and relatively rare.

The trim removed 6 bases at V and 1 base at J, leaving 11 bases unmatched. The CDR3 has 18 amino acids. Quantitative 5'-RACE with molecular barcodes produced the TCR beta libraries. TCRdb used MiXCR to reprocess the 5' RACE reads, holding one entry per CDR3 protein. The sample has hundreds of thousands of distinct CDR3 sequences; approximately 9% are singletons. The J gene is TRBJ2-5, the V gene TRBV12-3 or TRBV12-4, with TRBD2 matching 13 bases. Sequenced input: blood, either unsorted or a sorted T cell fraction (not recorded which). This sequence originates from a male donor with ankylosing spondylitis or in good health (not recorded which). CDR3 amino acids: CASSPGTSGELIQETQYF. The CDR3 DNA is TGTGCCAGCAGCCCTGGGACTAGCGGGGAACTCATCCAAGAGACCCAGTACTTC.